The clone carrying this T cell receptor beta chain showed up just a few times. No antigen is known for it. Gene names and germline refer to mouse. The read terminates 4 residues ahead of where the CDR3 ends, so the germline J gene completes it. V gave up 5 bases and J gave up 0 bases; unmatched junction bases: 5. The CDR3 covers 15 residues. Germline V lookup: CDR1 NSQYPW, CDR2 LRSPGD (reference sequence). The sequencing template was cDNA reverse transcribed from extracted RNA. Sequencing was performed with immunoSEQ multiplex PCR; in TCRdb, only in-frame clones are kept and a portion is missing. Singletons are absent from the sample, which has about 120,000 clones. This sample was included in a study of CD8+ T cells in alopecia areata. Study-level points and caveats: Normal skin's resident alphabeta T cells are also sequenced in scalp samples.

This TCR was sampled from a C3H/HeJ mouse with alopecia areata. MHC haplotype of the mouse line: H2-k. V gene TRBV1 combines with J gene TRBJ2-5; TRBD1 matches 7 bases. Sequenced material: lesional skin. Partial CDR3 DNA: TGCACCTGCAGTCACAGGGGACAGAACCAAGAC. As protein: CTCSHRGQNQD. The complete CDR3 sequence is CTCSHRGQNQDTQYF.